Described below is a single TCR beta chain sequence and its context. The study counted Cohort 3 donors as recovered given two negative PCRs, clearance, or symptom resolution. TCRdb's table, derived via immunoSEQ multiplex PCR, lists solely in-frame clones and lacks some. The sample holds 150,000 or so clones, around 80% seen once. This sample stems from a study of blood T cell repertoires in COVID-19. Trimming at V came to 7 bases and at J to 2 bases, leaving 7 bases not matched to a gene. Germline CDR1 is LNHDA and CDR2 is SQIVND (reference sequence). This CDR3 spans 15 amino acids. This rearrangement joins TRBV19 to TRBJ2-3, with 9 bases identical to TRBD2. What was sequenced was PBMCs or T cells enriched from blood (not recorded which). This receptor was taken from a man aged 40-49 years who had recovered from COVID-19. The CDR3 DNA sequence: TGTGCCAGTACAGCGAGCGGGGGGACCACAGATACGCAGTATTTT. It encodes CASTASGGTTDTQYF.